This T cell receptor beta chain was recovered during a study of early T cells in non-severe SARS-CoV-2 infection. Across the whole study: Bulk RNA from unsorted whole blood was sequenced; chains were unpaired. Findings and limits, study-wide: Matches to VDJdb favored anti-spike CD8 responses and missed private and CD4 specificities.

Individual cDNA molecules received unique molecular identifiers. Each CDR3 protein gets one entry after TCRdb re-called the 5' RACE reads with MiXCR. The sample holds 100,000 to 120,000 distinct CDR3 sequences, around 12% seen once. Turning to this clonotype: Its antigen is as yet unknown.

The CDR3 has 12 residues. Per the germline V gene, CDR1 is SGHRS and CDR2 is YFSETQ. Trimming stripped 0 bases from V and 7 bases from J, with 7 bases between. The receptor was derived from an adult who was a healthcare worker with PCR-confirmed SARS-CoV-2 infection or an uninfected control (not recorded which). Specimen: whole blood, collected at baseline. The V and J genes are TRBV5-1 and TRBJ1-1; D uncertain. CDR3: CASSLGQHEAFF. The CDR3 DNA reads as TGCGCCAGCAGCTTGGGGCAGCATGAAGCTTTCTTT.